The clone carrying this T cell receptor beta chain appeared a few times. The authors prepared the TCRbeta library with unique molecular identifiers. From the PCR reads, TCRdb called clonotypes with MiXCR, one entry per CDR3 protein. Of about 340,000 distinct CDR3 sequences detected, 15% to 20% appear once; the ten largest clones hold about 41%. In germline, CDR1 is SGHTA, CDR2 FQGTGA. This CDR3 has 16 residues. The V segment lost 8 bases and the J segment 2 bases; nucleotides outside the gene matches: 9. These data belong to a study of T-cell reconstitution after alpha-beta-depleted transplantation in children.

This receptor was obtained from a male patient aged 2 to 9 who had a stem cell transplant for acute lymphoblastic leukemia, so the T cells may come from the graft donor. The sequencing used PBMCs, mostly from graft donor cells, collected 360 days after TCRalphabeta/CD19-depleted stem cell transplant. The chain links TRBV7-3 to TRBJ2-2; 9 bases are shared with TRBD2. CDR3 residues: CASGNLAGRNTGELFF. CDR3 in DNA: TGTGCCAGCGGAAACCTAGCGGGGAGAAACACCGGGGAGCTGTTTTTT. The complete variable domain, with remaining parts taken from reference TRBV7-3 and TRBJ2-2, reads GAGVSQTPSNKVTEKGKYVELRCDPISGHTALYWYRQSLGQGPEFLIYFQGTGAADDSGLPNDRFFAVRPEGSVSTLKIQRTERGDSAVYLCASGNLAGRNTGELFFGEGSRLTVL.